This paragraph covers one T cell receptor beta chain sequence. Germline trimming cut 2 bases from V and 5 bases from J; bases unmatched to any gene: 4. The germline gives CDR1 SGDLS, CDR2 YYNGEE. This CDR3 region has 16 residues. These data originate in a study of blood T cell repertoires in COVID-19. At the level of the study: T cells, B-cell-depleted T cells, or PBMCs supplied cDNA or gDNA.

The age range of participants was about 18 to 100 years, with residence in about two dozen US areas. The study assigned cohorts using participant-reported clinical history. The table came from immunoSEQ multiplex PCR; TCRdb's copy has only in-frame clones and leaves some out. The profile shows some 230,000 clones, 85% to 90% of them singletons. Sample: PBMCs or T cells enriched from blood (not recorded which). The chain uses TRBV9 and TRBJ2-5; 15 bases are a match to TRBD2. The receptor was isolated from a woman younger than 30 in a cohort exposed to, infected with or recovered from COVID-19 (not recorded which). The CDR3 sequence is CASSVGTSGGLETQYF. The CDR3 DNA sequence: TGTGCCAGCAGCGTGGGGACTAGCGGGGGGTTGGAGACCCAGTACTTC.